What follows describes a single T cell receptor beta chain. Here immunoSEQ multiplex PCR was the method, and the copy in TCRdb shows in-frame clones only, minus some. The table has about 17,000 clones, almost 85% seen once. The data stem from a study of blood T cell repertoires in COVID-19. The CDR3 is made up of 15 amino acids. After removal of 6 bases from V and 5 bases from J, the junction contained 9 bases not matched to a gene. Germline CDR1 reads MNHEY; CDR2 reads SVGAGI. The sequencing input was peripheral blood. The clonotype comes from a woman in her 70s with active COVID-19. This chain joins TRBV6-5 and TRBJ2-5; 10 bases line up with TRBD2. CDR3: CASSQGLASRETQYF. In nucleotides, the CDR3 is TGTGCCAGCAGCCAGGGACTAGCGAGTCGGGAGACCCAGTACTTC.